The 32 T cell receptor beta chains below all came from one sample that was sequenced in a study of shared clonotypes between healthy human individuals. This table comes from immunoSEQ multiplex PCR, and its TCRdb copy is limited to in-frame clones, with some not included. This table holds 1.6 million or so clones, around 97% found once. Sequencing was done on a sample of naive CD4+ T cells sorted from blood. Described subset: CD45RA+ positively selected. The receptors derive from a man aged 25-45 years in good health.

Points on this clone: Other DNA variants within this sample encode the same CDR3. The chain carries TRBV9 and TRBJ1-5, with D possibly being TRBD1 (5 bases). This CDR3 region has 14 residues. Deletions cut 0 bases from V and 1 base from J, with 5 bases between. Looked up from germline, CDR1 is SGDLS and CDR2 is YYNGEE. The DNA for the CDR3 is TGTGCCAGCAGCGTAGGGGACAGCAATCAGCCCCAGCATTTT. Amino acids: CASSVGDSNQPQHF.

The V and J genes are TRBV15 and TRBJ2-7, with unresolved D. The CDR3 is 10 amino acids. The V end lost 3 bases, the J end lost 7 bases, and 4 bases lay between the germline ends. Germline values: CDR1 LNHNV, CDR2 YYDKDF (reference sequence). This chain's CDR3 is CATSSWEQYF. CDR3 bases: TGTGCCACCAGCAGCTGGGAGCAGTACTTC.

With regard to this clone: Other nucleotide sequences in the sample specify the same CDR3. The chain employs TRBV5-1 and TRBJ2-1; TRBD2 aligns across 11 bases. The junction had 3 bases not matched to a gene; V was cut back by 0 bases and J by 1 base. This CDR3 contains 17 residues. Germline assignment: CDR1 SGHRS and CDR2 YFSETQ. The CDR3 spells CASSLGLAGGSYNEQFF. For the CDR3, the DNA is TGCGCCAGCAGCTTGGGGCTAGCGGGAGGTTCCTACAATGAGCAGTTCTTC. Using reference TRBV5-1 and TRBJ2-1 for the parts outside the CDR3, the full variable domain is KAGVTQTPRYLIKTRGQQVTLSCSPISGHRSVSWYQQTPGQGLQFLFEYFSETQRNKGNFPGRFSGRQFSNSRSEMNVSTLELGDSALYLCASSLGLAGGSYNEQFFGPGTRLTVL.

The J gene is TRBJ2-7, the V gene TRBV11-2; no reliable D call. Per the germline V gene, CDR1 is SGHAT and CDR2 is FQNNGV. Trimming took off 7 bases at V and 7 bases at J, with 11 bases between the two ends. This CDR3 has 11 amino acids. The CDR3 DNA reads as TGTGCCAGCACCCTCCTCTTTGAGCAGTACTTC. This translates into CASTLLFEQYF.

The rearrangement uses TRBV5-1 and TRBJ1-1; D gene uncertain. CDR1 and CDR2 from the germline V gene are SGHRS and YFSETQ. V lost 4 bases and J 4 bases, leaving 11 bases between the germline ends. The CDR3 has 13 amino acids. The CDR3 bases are TGCGCCAGCAGCCCAGACCGGTTCACTGAAGCTTTCTTT. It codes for CASSPDRFTEAFF.

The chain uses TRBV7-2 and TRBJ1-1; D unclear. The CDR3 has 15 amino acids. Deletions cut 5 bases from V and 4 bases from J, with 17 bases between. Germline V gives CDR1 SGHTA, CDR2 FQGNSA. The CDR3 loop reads CASSTFGRIGTEAFF. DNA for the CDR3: TGTGCCAGCAGCACTTTCGGCCGAATTGGCACTGAAGCTTTCTTT.

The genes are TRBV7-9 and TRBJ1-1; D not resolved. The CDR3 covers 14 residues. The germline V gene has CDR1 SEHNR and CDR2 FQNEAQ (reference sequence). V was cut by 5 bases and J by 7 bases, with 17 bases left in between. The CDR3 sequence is CASSPSEELNEAFF. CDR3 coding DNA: TGTGCCAGCAGCCCCTCCGAGGAACTCAATGAAGCTTTCTTT. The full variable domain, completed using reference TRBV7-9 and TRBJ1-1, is DTGVSQNPRHKITKRGQNVTFRCDPISEHNRLYWYRQTLGQGPEFLTYFQNEAQLEKSRLLSDRFSAERPKGSFSTLEIQRTEQGDSAMYLCASSPSEELNEAFFGQGTRLTVV.

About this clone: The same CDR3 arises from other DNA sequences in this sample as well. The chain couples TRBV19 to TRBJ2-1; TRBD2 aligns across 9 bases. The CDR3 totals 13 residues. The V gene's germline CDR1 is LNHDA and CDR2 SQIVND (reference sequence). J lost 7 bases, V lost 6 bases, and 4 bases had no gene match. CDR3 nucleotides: TGTGCCAGTAGCCTAGCGGGGTTTAATGAGCAGTTCTTC. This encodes CASSLAGFNEQFF.

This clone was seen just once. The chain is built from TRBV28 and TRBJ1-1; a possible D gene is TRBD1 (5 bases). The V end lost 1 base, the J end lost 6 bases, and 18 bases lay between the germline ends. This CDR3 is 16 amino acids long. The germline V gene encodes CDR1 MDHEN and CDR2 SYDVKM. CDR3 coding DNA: TGTGCCAGCAGTTTATCGGGGGGGTTTGGAGGTGCTGAAGCTTTCTTT. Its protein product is CASSLSGGFGGAEAFF.

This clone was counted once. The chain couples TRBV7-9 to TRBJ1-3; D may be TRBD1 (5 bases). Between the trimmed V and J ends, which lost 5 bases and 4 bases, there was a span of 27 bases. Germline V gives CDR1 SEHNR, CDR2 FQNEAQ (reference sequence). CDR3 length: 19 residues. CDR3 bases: TGTGCCAGCAGCCAACCAAGGAAGGGTCCGGGGCTGGGAGGAAACACCATATATTTT. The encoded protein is CASSQPRKGPGLGGNTIYF.

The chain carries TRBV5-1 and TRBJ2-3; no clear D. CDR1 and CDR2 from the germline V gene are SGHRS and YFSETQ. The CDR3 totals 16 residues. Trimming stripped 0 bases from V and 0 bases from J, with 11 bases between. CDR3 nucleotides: TGCGCCAGCAGCTTGGGTGAAGCGCCCAGCACAGATACGCAGTATTTT. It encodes CASSLGEAPSTDTQYF.

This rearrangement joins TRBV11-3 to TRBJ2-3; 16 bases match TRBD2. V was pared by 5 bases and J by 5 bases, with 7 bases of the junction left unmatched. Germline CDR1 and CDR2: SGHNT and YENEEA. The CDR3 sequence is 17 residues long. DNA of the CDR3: TGTGCCAGCAGCGTCGGGACTAGCGGGAGGGCGGTAGATACGCAGTATTTT. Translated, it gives CASSVGTSGRAVDTQYF.

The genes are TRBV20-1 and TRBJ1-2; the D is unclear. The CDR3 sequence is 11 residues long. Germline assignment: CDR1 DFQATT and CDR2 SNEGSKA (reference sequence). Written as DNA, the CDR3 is TGCAGGGTGGGCGGGGACTATGGCTACACCTTC. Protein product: CRVGGDYGYTF.

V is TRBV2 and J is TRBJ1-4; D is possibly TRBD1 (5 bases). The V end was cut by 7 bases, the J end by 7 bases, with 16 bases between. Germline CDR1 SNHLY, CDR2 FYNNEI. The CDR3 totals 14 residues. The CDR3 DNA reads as TGTGCCAGCAAAGCCGGGACTGGAGCTGAAAAACTGTTTTTT. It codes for CASKAGTGAEKLFF.

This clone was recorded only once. This CDR3 is CASSPPGSALSYTF. The CDR3 bases are TGTGCCAGCTCACCACCCGGGAGCGCCCTAAGCTACACCTTC. The chain uses TRBV18 and TRBJ1-2; the D is unclear. V gave up 0 bases and J gave up 9 bases, with 14 bases separating them. The CDR3 length is 14 residues. CDR1 is KGHSH, CDR2 LQKENI, per germline. Based on the CDR3 plus reference TRBV18 and TRBJ1-2, the full variable domain is NAGVMQNPRHLVRRRGQEARLRCSPMKGHSHVYWYRQLPEEGLKFMVYLQKENIIDESGMPKERFSAEFPKEGPSILRIQQVVRGDSAAYFCASSPPGSALSYTFGSGTRLTVV.

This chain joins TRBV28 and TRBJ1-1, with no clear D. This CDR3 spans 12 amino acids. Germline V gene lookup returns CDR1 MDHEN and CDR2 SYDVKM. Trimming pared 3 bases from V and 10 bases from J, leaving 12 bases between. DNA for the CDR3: TGTGCCAGCAGTTTGGATCGGCGCGGAGCTTTCTTT. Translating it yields CASSLDRRGAFF. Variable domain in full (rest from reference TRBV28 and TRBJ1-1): DVKVTQSSRYLVKRTGEKVFLECVQDMDHENMFWYRQDPGLGLRLIYFSYDVKMKEKGDIPEGYSVSREKKERFSLILESASTNQTSMYLCASSLDRRGAFFGQGTRLTVV.

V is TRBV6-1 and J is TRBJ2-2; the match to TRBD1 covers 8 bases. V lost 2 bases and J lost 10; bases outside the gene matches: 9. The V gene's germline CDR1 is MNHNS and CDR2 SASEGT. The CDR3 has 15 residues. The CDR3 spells CASSERGQEREELFF. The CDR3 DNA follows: TGTGCCAGCAGTGAACGGGGACAGGAGAGGGAGGAGCTGTTTTTT.

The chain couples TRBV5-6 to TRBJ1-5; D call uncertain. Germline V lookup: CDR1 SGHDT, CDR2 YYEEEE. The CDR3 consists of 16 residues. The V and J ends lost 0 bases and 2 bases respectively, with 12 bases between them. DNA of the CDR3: TGTGCCAGCAGCTTGGAAGGGTGGGGAGGCAATCAGCCCCAGCATTTT. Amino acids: CASSLEGWGGNQPQHF.

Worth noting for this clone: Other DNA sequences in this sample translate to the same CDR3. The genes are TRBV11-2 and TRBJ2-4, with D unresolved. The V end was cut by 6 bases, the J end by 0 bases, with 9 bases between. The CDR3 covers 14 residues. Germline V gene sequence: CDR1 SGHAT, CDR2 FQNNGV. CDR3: CASSLDPAKNIQYF. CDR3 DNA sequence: TGTGCCAGCAGTCTCGATCCAGCCAAAAACATTCAGTACTTC.

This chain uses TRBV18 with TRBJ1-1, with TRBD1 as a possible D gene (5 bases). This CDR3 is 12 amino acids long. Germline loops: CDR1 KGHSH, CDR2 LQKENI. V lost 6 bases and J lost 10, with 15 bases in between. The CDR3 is CASSPIDRGAFF. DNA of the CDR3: TGTGCCAGCTCCCCAATCGACAGAGGAGCTTTCTTT. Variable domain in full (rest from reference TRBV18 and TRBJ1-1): NAGVMQNPRHLVRRRGQEARLRCSPMKGHSHVYWYRQLPEEGLKFMVYLQKENIIDESGMPKERFSAEFPKEGPSILRIQQVVRGDSAAYFCASSPIDRGAFFGQGTRLTVV.

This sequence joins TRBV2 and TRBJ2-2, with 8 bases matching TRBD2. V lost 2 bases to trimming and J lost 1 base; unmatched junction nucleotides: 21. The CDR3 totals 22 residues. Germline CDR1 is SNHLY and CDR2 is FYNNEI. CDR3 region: CASSELRPSPREGIGNTGELFF. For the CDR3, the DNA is TGTGCCAGCAGTGAACTCCGGCCGAGTCCTCGGGAGGGCATAGGGAACACCGGGGAGCTGTTTTTT.

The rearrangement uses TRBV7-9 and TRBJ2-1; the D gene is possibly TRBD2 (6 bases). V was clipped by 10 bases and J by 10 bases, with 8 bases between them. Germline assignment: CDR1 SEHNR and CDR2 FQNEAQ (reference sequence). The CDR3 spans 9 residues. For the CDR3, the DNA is TGTGCCACGGGGAGGGAGCAGTTCTTC. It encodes CATGREQFF.

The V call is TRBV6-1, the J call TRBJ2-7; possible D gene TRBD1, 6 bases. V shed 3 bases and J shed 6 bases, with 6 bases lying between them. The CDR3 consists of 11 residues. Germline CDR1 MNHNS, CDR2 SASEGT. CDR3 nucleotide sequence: TGTGCCAGCAGTGACAGGGGCGAGCAGTACTTC. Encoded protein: CASSDRGEQYF.

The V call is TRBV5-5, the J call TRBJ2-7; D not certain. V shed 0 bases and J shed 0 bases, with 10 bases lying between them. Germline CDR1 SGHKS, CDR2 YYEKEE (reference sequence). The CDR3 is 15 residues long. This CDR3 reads CASSLVGLGSYEQYF. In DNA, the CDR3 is TGTGCCAGCAGCTTGGTAGGGCTAGGCTCCTACGAGCAGTACTTC. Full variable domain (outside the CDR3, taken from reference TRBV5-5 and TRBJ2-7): DAGVTQSPTHLIKTRGQQVTLRCSPISGHKSVSWYQQVLGQGPQFIFQYYEKEERGRGNFPDRFSARQFPNYSSELNVNALLLGDSALYLCASSLVGLGSYEQYFGPGTRLTVT.

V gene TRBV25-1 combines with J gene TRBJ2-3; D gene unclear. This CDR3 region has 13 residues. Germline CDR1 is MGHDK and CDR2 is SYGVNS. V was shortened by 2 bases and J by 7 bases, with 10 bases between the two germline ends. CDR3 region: CASSEGPPNTQYF. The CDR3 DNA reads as TGTGCCAGCAGTGAAGGTCCGCCGAATACGCAGTATTTT.

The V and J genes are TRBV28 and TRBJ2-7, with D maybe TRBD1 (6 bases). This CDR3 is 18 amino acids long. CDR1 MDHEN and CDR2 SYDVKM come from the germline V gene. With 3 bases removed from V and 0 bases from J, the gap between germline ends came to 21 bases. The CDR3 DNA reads TGTGCCAGCAGTTTTCTCCCCGGGCGGACAGCCTACTCCTACGAGCAGTACTTC. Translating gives CASSFLPGRTAYSYEQYF.

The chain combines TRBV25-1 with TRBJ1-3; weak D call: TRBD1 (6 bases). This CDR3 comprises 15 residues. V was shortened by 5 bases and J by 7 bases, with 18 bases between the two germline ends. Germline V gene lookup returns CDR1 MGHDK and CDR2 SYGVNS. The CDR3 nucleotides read TGTGCCAGCAGTCCCCCAGGGACTCAGGGGAACACCATATATTTT. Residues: CASSPPGTQGNTIYF. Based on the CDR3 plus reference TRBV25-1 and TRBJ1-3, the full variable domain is EADIYQTPRYLVIGTGKKITLECSQTMGHDKMYWYQQDPGMELHLIHYSYGVNSTEKGDLSSESTVSRIRTEHFPLTLESARPSHTSQYLCASSPPGTQGNTIYFGEGSWLTVV.

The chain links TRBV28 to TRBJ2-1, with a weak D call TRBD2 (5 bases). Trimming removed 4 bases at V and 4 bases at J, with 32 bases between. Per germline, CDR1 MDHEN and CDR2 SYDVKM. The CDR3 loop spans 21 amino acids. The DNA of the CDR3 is TGTGCCAGCAGTTCCCACCCAATCGGACTCCTACAATCAATTGGGTACAATGAGCAGTTCTTC. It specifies CASSSHPIGLLQSIGYNEQFF.

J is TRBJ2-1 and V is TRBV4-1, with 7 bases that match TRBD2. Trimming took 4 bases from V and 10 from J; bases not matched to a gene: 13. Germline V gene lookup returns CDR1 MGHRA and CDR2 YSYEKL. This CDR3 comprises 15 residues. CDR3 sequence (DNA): TGCGCCAGCAGCCCCACTGGTAGCGGGCGAGGAGAGCAGTTCTTC. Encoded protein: CASSPTGSGRGEQFF.

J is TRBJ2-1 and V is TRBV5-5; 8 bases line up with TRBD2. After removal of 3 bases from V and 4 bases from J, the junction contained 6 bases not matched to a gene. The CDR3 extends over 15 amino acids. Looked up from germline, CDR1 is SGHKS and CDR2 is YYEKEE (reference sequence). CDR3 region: CASSSLSGSYNEQFF. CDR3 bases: TGTGCCAGCAGCTCACTCAGCGGGAGTTACAATGAGCAGTTCTTC.

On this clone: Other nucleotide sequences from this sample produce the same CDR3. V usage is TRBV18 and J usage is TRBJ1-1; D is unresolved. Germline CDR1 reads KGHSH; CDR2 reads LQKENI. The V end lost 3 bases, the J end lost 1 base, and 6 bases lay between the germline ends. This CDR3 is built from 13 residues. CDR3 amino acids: CASSPQGNTEAFF. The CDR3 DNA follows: TGTGCCAGCTCACCTCAAGGGAACACTGAAGCTTTCTTT.

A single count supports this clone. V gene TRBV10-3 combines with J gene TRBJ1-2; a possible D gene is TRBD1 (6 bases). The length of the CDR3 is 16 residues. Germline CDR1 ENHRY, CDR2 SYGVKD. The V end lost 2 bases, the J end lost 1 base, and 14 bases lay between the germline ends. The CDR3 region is CAISEHPGQLNYGYTF. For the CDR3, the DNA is TGTGCCATCAGTGAGCACCCGGGACAACTTAACTATGGCTACACCTTC.